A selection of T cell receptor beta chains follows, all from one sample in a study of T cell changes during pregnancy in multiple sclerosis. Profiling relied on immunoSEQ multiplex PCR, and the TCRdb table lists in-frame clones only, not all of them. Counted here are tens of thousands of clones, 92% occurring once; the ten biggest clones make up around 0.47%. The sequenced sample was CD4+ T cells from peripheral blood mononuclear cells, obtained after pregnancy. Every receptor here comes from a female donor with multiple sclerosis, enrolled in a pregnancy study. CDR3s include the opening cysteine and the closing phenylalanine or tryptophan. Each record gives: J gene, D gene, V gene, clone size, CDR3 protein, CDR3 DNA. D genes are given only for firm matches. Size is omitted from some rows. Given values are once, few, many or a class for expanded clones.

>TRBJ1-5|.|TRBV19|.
CASSIQGGGNQPQHF
TGTGCCAGTAGTATCCAAGGTGGGGGGAATCAGCCCCAGCATTTT
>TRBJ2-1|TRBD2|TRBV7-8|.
CASQPLAGRYNEQFF
TGTGCCAGTCAACCCCTAGCGGGGAGGTACAATGAGCAGTTCTTC
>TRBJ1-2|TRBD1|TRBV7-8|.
CASSLETLGTGANYGYTF
TGTGCCAGCAGCTTAGAAACGTTAGGGACAGGAGCAAACTATGGCTACACCTTC
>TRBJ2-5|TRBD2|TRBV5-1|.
CASSRTSAQETQYF
TGCGCCAGCAGCAGAACTAGCGCCCAAGAGACCCAGTACTTC
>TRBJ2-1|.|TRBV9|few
CASSLGAQGWEQFF
TGTGCCAGCAGCTTGGGGGCCCAAGGTTGGGAGCAGTTCTTC
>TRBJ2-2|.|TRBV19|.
CASSTQGADTGELFF
TGTGCCAGTAGTACACAGGGTGCGGACACCGGGGAGCTGTTTTTT
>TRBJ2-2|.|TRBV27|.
CASSLRGWNTGELFF
TGTGCCAGCAGTTTAAGGGGGTGGAACACCGGGGAGCTGTTTTTT
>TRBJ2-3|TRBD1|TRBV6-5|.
CASSYSVLFRGDTQYF
TGTGCCAGCAGTTACTCCGTACTTTTCAGGGGGGATACGCAGTATTTT
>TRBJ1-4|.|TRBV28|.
CASSLYGGGTNEKLFF
TGTGCCAGCAGTTTATATGGGGGAGGCACTAATGAAAAACTGTTTTTT
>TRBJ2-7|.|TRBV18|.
CASSLYEQGLVYEQYF
TGTGCCAGCTCACTTTACGAGCAGGGGCTTGTTTACGAGCAGTACTTC
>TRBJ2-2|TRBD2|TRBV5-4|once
CASSPLAANTGELFF
TGTGCCAGCAGTCCCCTAGCGGCCAACACCGGGGAGCTGTTTTTT
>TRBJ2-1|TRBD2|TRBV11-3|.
CASSSGGNTNEQFF
TGTGCCAGCAGCTCGGGAGGGAATACCAATGAGCAGTTCTTC
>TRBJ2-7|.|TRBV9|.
CASSVEGTKALYEQYF
TGTGCCAGCAGCGTAGAGGGGACAAAGGCGCTATACGAGCAGTACTTC
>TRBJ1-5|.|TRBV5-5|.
CASSLRGAGLANGNQPQHF
TGTGCCAGCAGCTTGCGCGGGGCAGGGTTAGCGAATGGCAATCAGCCCCAGCATTTT
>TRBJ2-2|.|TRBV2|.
CASSLEGTGELFF
TGTGCCAGCAGCCTAGAGGGCACCGGGGAGCTGTTTTTT
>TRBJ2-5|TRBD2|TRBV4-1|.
CASSQDVAGGAETQYF
TGCGCCAGCAGCCAAGACGTAGCGGGGGGGGCCGAGACCCAGTACTTC
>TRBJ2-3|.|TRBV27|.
CASSFKTDFSSTDTQYF
TGTGCCAGCAGTTTCAAGACAGACTTCTCTAGCACAGATACGCAGTATTTT
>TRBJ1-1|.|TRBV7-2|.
CASSLGQVGTEAFF
TGTGCCAGCAGCTTAGGGCAGGTAGGCACTGAAGCTTTCTTT
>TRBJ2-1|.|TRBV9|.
CASSSNSYNEQFF
TGTGCCAGCAGTTCTAATTCCTACAATGAGCAGTTCTTC